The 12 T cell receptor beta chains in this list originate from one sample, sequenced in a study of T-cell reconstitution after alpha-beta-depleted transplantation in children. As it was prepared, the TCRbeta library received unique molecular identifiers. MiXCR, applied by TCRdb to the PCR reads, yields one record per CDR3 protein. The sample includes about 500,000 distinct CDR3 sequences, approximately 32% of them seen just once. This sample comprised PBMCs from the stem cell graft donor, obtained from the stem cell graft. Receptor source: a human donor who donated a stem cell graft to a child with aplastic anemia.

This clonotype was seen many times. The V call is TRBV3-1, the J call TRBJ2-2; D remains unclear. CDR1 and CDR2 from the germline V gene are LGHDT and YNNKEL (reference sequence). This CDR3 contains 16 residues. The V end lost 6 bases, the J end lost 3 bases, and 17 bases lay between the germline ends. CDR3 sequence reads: CASSPWGSSDTGELFF. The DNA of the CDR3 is TGTGCCAGCAGTCCTTGGGGTAGCTCAGACACCGGGGAGCTGTTTTTT.

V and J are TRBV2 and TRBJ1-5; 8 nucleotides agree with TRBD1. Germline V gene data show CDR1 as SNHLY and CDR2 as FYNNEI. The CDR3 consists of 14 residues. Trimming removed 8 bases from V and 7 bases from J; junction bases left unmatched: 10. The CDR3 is CASARDRGEQPQHF. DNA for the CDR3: TGTGCCAGCGCCCGAGACAGGGGTGAACAGCCCCAGCATTTT.

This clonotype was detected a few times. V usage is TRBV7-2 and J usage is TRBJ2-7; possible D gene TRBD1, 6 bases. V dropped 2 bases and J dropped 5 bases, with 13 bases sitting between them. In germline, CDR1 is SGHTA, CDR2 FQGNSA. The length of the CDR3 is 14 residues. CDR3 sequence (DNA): TGTGCCAGCAGCTTAAGTACAGGGAATCACGAGCAGTACTTC. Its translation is CASSLSTGNHEQYF.

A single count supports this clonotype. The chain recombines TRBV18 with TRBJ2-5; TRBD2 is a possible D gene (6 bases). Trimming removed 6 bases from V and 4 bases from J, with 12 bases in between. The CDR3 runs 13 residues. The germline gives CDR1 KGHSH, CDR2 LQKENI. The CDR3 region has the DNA TGTGCCAGCTCCCTGACTAGAGGAGAGACCCAGTACTTC. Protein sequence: CASSLTRGETQYF.

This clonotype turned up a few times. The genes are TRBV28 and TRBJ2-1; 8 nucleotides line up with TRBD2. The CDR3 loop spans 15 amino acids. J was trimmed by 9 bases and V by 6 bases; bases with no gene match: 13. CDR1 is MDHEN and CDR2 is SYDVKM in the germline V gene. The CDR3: CASRRLSAGEGEQFF. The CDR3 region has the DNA TGTGCCAGCAGACGCCTGTCAGCGGGAGAGGGTGAGCAGTTCTTC.

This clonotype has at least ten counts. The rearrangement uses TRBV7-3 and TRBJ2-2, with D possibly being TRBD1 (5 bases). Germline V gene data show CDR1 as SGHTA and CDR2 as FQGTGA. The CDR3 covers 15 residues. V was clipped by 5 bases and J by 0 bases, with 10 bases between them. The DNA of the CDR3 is TGTGCCAGCAGCCCCGACAGTACGAACACCGGGGAGCTGTTTTTT. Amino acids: CASSPDSTNTGELFF.

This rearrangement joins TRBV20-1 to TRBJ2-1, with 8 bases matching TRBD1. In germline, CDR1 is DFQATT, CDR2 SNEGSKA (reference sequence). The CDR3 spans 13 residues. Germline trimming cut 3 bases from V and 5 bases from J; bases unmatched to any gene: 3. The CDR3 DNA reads TGCAGTGCTAGGCAGGGGGCCAACAATGAGCAGTTCTTC. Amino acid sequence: CSARQGANNEQFF.

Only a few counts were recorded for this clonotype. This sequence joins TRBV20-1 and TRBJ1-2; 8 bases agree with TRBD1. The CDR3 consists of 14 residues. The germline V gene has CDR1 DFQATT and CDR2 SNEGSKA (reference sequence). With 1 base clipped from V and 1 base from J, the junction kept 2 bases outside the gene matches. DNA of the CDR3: TGCAGTGCTAGAGGGACAGGGTTTAACTATGGCTACACCTTC. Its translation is CSARGTGFNYGYTF.

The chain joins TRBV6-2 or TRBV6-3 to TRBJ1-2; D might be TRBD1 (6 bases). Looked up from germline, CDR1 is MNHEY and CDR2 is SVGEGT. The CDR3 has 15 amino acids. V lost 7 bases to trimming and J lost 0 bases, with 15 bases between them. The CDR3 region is CASMLPGETNYGYTF. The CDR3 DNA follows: TGTGCCAGCATGCTCCCAGGGGAAACTAACTATGGCTACACCTTC.

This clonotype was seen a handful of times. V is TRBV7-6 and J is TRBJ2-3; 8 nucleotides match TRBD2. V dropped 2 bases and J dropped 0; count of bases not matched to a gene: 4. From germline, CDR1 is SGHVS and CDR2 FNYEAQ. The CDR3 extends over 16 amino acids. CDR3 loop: CASSLITSGSTDTQYF. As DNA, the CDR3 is TGTGCCAGCAGCTTAATTACTAGCGGTAGCACAGATACGCAGTATTTT.

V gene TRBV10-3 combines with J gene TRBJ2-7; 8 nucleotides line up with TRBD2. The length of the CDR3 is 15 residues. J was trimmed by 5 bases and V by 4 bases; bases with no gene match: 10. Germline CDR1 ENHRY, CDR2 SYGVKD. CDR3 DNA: TGTGCCATCAGTGCGGTTAGCGGGATATCCCACGAGCAGTACTTC. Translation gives CAISAVSGISHEQYF.

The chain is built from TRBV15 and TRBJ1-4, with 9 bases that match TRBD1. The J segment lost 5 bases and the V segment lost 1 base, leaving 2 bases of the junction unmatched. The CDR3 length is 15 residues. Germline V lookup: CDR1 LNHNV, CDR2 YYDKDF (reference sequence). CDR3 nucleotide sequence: TGTGCCACCAGCAGAGGTGGGACAGGGAATGAAAAACTGTTTTTT. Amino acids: CATSRGGTGNEKLFF.